Each of the 17 T cell receptor beta chains below was sequenced from the same sample in a study of blood T cell repertoires in COVID-19. Clones were sequenced by immunoSEQ multiplex PCR, and TCRdb holds only the in-frame ones, with some missing. The sample includes 140,000 or so clones, approximately 85% of them seen just once. The source material was peripheral blood. The receptors shown here come from a man aged 50-60 years with acute or convalescent COVID-19.

The J gene is TRBJ2-5, the V gene TRBV7-9; 10 bases fit TRBD2. V shed 8 bases and J 4 bases; nucleotides not matched to a gene: 7. The germline gives CDR1 SEHNR, CDR2 FQNEAQ (reference sequence). This CDR3 has 14 residues. CDR3 nucleotide sequence: TGTGCCAGCGGGAGCGGGAGGGCCTTAGAGACCCAGTACTTC. This encodes CASGSGRALETQYF.

This clone was recorded only once. This chain connects TRBV9 to TRBJ1-4; 7 bases agree with TRBD1. CDR3 size: 15 residues. The germline CDR1 and CDR2 sequences are SGDLS and YYNGEE. J lost 6 bases, V lost 4 bases, and 9 bases had no gene match. The DNA of the CDR3 is TGTGCCAGCAGCCCGGACAGGTGGAGGGATGAAAAACTGTTTTTT. Translating gives CASSPDRWRDEKLFF.

V gene TRBV7-9 combines with J gene TRBJ2-1; D perhaps matches TRBD2 (5 bases). The germline CDR1 and CDR2 sequences are SEHNR and FQNEAQ (reference sequence). The V end was cut by 4 bases, the J end by 6 bases, with 13 bases between. The CDR3 sequence is 14 residues long. For the CDR3, the DNA is TGTGCCAGCAGCTCAGGACTCGCTACCAATGAGCAGTTCTTC. Translation gives CASSSGLATNEQFF.

For the CDR3, the DNA is TGTGCCAGTAGTATGTCTGCCGGACAGGGTGCGGGAGAGCAGTACTTC. This sequence encodes CASSMSAGQGAGEQYF. The J gene is TRBJ2-7, the V gene TRBV19; 8 bases are shared with TRBD1. This CDR3 contains 16 residues. Trimming at V came to 3 bases and at J to 7 bases, leaving 14 bases not matched to a gene. Germline V gives CDR1 LNHDA, CDR2 SQIVND (reference sequence).

This clone was counted once. V usage is TRBV4-1 and J usage is TRBJ2-4; TRBD2 matches at 8 bases. CDR1 and CDR2 (germline): MGHRA, YSYEKL. The CDR3 spans 20 residues. The junction had 14 bases not matched to a gene; V was cut back by 1 base and J by 0 bases. CDR3 loop: CASSQALGAGEVKAKNIQYF. CDR3 coding DNA: TGCGCCAGCAGCCAAGCCCTGGGAGCGGGAGAGGTCAAAGCCAAAAACATTCAGTACTTC.

The rearrangement joins TRBV11-2 to TRBJ2-3; 8 bases fit TRBD1. Germline V gene data show CDR1 as SGHAT and CDR2 as FQNNGV. V trimming: 5 bases; J trimming: 6 bases; junction bases outside the gene matches: 7. The CDR3 extends over 14 amino acids. The CDR3 DNA follows: TGTGCCAGCAGCCCAGGACAGGGAGCTGATACGCAGTATTTT. Residues: CASSPGQGADTQYF.

The chain uses TRBV7-3 and TRBJ2-3; D is perhaps TRBD2 (6 bases). This CDR3 region has 19 residues. V was trimmed by 0 bases and J by 3 bases, leaving 22 bases between them. Germline V gene lookup returns CDR1 SGHTA and CDR2 FQGTGA. CDR3 sequence: CASSLTGGQSGGWTDTQYF. The DNA of the CDR3 is TGTGCCAGCAGCTTAACGGGGGGTCAGAGCGGCGGGTGGACAGATACGCAGTATTTT.

The chain is built from TRBV29-1 and TRBJ2-7; D is unresolved. Germline V lookup: CDR1 SQVTM, CDR2 ANQGSEA. V shed 1 base and J shed 1 base, with 14 bases lying between them. CDR3 length equals 15 residues. CDR3 DNA sequence: TGCAGCGTTGAAGTGGGTTTCGGCGGATCCTACGAGCAGTACTTC. Protein product: CSVEVGFGGSYEQYF.

DNA of the CDR3: TGTGCCAGCAGTTCTACCTTATGGAATGAGCAGTTCTTC. It is translated as CASSSTLWNEQFF. The chain couples TRBV27 to TRBJ2-1; no clear D. Between the trimmed V and J ends, which lost 4 bases and 7 bases, there was a span of 11 bases. Germline CDR1 is MNHEY and CDR2 is SMNVEV (reference sequence). The CDR3 sequence is 13 residues long.

The V and J genes are TRBV30 and TRBJ1-5; 8 bases map to TRBD1. The CDR3 consists of 14 residues. The junction had 5 bases not matched to a gene; V was cut back by 1 base and J by 6 bases. CDR1 is GTSNPN, CDR2 SVGIG, per germline (reference sequence). The CDR3 DNA reads TGTGCCTGGAGTGAGGGACAGGTCGGTCAGCCCCAGCATTTT. Amino acids: CAWSEGQVGQPQHF. Based on the CDR3 plus reference TRBV30 and TRBJ1-5, the full variable domain is SQTIHQWPATLVQPVGSPLSLECTVEGTSNPNLYWYRQAAGRGLQLLFYSVGIGQISSEVPQNLSASRPQDRQFILSSKKLLLSDSGFYLCAWSEGQVGQPQHFGDGTRLSIL.

The V gene is TRBV2, the J gene TRBJ2-1, with 7 bases identical to TRBD1. The V gene's germline CDR1 is SNHLY and CDR2 FYNNEI. This CDR3 region has 15 residues. The ends lost 5 bases at V and 1 base at J; junction bases unmatched: 5. CDR3 nucleotides: TGTGCCAGCAGTTCGGGACAGACTTCCTACAATGAGCAGTTCTTC. It specifies CASSSGQTSYNEQFF.

This clone was picked up a small number of times. The CDR3 DNA reads TGTGCCTCCTGGGAGGAAAACAATGAGCAGTTCTTC. Translating it yields CASWEENNEQFF. The chain is built from TRBV28 and TRBJ2-1, with D maybe TRBD2 (6 bases). Trimming left V 11 bases short and J 5 bases short, with 13 bases between. The CDR3 runs to 12 residues. CDR1 is MDHEN and CDR2 is SYDVKM in the germline V gene. Full variable domain (rest looked up from reference TRBV28 and TRBJ2-1): DVKVTQSSRYLVKRTGEKVFLECVQDMDHENMFWYRQDPGLGLRLIYFSYDVKMKEKGDIPEGYSVSREKKERFSLILESASTNQTSMYLCASWEENNEQFFGPGTRLTVL.

This clone was seen a handful of times. CDR3 DNA sequence: TGTGCCAGCAGCCCCCACCCTCCACAAGGCAATCAGCCCCAGCATTTT. Protein: CASSPHPPQGNQPQHF. This chain uses TRBV11-2 with TRBJ1-5; no definite D call. This CDR3 has 16 amino acids. Trimming removed 5 bases from V and 2 bases from J, with 16 bases in between. The germline V gene has CDR1 SGHAT and CDR2 FQNNGV.

The rearrangement links TRBV5-1 to TRBJ2-7, with D tentatively TRBD1 (6 bases). V lost 4 bases and J lost 0, with 14 bases in between. Germline V gene data show CDR1 as SGHRS and CDR2 as YFSETQ. This CDR3 spans 15 amino acids. CDR3: CASSKSGTSSYEQYF. The CDR3 region has the DNA TGCGCCAGCAGCAAGTCCGGGACATCCTCCTACGAGCAGTACTTC.

CDR3 in amino acids: CASSFWQYNEQFF. The CDR3 DNA follows: TGTGCCAGCAGCTTTTGGCAATACAATGAGCAGTTCTTC. J is TRBJ2-1 and V is TRBV5-8; D is uncertain. V was trimmed by 2 bases and J by 4 bases, leaving 7 bases between them. The length of the CDR3 is 13 residues. CDR1 and CDR2 from the germline V gene are SGHTS and YDEGEE. The full variable domain, its missing parts supplied by reference TRBV5-8 and TRBJ2-1, is EAGVTQSPTHLIKTRGQQATLRCSPISGHTSVYWYQQALGLGLQFLLWYDEGEERNRGNFPPRFSGRQFPNYSSELNVNALELEDSALYLCASSFWQYNEQFFGPGTRLTVL.

The CDR3 DNA is TGTGCCAGCAGCCAAGATAGAATACAGGGACGAAATGAAAAACTGTTTTTT. Translation gives CASSQDRIQGRNEKLFF. This rearrangement joins TRBV3-1 (or the pseudogene TRBV3-2) to TRBJ1-4, with D perhaps TRBD1 (6 bases). Trimming stripped 0 bases from V and 5 bases from J, with 16 bases between. Looked up from germline, CDR1 is LGHDT and CDR2 is YNNKEL (reference sequence). The CDR3 covers 17 residues.

The chain uses TRBV7-3 and TRBJ2-1, with D tentatively TRBD1 (7 bases). The CDR3 is 17 amino acids. V lost 0 bases, J lost 6 bases, and 18 bases lay in between. The germline V gene has CDR1 SGHTA and CDR2 FQGTGA. This chain's CDR3 is CASSLTSAGGFINEQFF. CDR3 sequence (DNA): TGTGCCAGCAGCTTAACGTCGGCAGGGGGGTTTATCAATGAGCAGTTCTTC.